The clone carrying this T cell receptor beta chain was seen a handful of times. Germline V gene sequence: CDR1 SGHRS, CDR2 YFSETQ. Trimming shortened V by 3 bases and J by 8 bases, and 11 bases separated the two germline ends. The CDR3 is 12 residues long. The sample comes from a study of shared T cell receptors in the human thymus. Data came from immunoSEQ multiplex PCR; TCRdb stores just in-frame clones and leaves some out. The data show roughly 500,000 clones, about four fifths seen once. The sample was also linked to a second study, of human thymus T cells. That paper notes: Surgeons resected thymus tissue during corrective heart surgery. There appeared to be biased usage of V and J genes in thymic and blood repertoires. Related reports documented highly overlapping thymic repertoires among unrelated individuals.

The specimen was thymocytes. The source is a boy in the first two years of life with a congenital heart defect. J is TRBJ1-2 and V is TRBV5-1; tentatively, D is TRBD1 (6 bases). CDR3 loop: CASSCTGNGYTF. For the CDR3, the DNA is TGCGCCAGCAGCTGCACAGGGAACGGCTACACCTTC.